This T cell receptor (beta chain) originates from a study of blood T cell repertoires in COVID-19. On the study more broadly: The cDNA or gDNA used as material had been derived from T cells, B-cell-depleted T cells, or PBMCs.

Germline V CDR1 and CDR2: LGHDT, YNNKEL (reference sequence). The CDR3 is 15 residues long. V lost 4 bases and J 4 bases, leaving 14 bases between the germline ends. Authors' data handling: Estimates of nucleated cell counts were drawn from the amplification of reference gene primers. Sequencing was performed with immunoSEQ multiplex PCR; in TCRdb, only in-frame clones are kept and a portion is missing. That table supplies the V and J calls and clone size; D and trimming were determined from the DNA. The sample yields more than 40,000 clones, 70% to 90% seen once. The sequenced material came from peripheral blood. This receptor was identified in a man between 50 and 59 years old with active COVID-19. V is TRBV3-1 (or the pseudogene TRBV3-2) and J is TRBJ1-3; tentatively, D is TRBD1 (6 bases). DNA for the CDR3: TGTGCCAGCAGCCGAGTTGGGGGCACGGGAAACACCATATATTTT. Its protein product is CASSRVGGTGNTIYF.